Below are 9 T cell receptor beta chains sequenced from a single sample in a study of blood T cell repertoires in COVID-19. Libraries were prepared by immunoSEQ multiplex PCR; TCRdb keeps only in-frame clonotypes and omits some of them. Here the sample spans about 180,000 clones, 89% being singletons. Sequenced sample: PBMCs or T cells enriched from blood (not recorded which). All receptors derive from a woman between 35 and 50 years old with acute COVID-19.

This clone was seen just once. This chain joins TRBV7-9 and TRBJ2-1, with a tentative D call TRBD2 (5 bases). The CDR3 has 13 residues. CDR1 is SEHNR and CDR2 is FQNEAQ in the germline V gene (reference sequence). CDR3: CALTSSSYNEQFF. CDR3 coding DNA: TGTGCACTTACTAGTTCGTCATACAATGAGCAGTTCTTC.

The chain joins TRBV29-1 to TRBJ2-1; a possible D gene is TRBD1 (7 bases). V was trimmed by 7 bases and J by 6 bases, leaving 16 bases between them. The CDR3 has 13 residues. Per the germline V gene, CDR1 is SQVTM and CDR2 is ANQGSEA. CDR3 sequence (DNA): TGCAGCGGGGGGGACAGTAGGTTCAATGAGCAGTTCTTC. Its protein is CSGGDSRFNEQFF.

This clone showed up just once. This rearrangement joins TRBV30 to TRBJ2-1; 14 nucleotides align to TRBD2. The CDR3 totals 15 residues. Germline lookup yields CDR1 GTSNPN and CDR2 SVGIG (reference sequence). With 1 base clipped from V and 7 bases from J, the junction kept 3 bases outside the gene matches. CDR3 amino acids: CAWSGGLAGGNEQFF. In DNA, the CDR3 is TGTGCCTGGAGTGGTGGACTAGCGGGAGGTAATGAGCAGTTCTTC.

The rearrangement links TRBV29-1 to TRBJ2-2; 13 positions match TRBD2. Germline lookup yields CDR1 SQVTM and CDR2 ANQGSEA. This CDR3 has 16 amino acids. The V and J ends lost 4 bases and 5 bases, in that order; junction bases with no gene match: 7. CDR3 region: CSVATKLAGGTGELFF. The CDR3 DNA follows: TGCAGCGTTGCCACCAAACTAGCGGGAGGGACCGGGGAGCTGTTTTTT.

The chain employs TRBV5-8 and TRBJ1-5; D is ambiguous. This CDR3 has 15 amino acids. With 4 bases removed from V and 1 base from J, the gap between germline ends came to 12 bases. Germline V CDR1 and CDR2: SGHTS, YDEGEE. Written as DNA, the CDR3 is TGTGCCAGCAGCCAATTCCGACACAGCAATCAGCCCCAGCATTTT. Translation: CASSQFRHSNQPQHF. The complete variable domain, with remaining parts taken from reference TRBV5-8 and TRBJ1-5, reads EAGVTQSPTHLIKTRGQQATLRCSPISGHTSVYWYQQALGLGLQFLLWYDEGEERNRGNFPPRFSGRQFPNYSSELNVNALELEDSALYLCASSQFRHSNQPQHFGDGTRLSIL.

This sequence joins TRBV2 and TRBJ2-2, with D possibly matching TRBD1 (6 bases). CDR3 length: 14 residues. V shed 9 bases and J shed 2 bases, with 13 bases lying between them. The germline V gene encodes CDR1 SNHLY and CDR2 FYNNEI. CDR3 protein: CASRLGGNTGELFF. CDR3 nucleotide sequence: TGTGCCAGTCGTTTAGGGGGAAACACCGGGGAGCTGTTTTTT.

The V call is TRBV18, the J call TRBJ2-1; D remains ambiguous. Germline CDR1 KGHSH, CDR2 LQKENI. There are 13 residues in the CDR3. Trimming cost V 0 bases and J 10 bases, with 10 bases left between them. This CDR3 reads CASSPPSHTEQFF. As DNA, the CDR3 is TGTGCCAGCTCACCACCTAGCCATACGGAGCAGTTCTTC.

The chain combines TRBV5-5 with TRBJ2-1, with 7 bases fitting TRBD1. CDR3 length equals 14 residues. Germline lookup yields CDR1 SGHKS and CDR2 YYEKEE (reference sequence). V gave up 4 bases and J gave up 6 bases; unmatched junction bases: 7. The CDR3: CASSRTGERNEQFF. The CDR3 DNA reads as TGTGCCAGCAGCCGTACAGGGGAGCGCAATGAGCAGTTCTTC.

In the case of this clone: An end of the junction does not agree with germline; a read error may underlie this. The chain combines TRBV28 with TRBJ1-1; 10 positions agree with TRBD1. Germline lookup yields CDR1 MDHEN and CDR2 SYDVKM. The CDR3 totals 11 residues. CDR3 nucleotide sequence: TGTGCCAGCAGCTTAGGGACAGGGGAGCTCTTT. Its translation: CASSLGTGELF.